The rows below give T cell receptor beta chains drawn from one sample of a study of T cell responses to AZD1222 COVID-19 vaccine. TCRdb's table, derived via immunoSEQ multiplex PCR, lists solely in-frame clones and lacks some. The sample gives about 140,000 clones, roughly 90% of which show up once; around 5% is in the top ten. This material consisted of peripheral blood, taken on day 0 of AZD1222 vaccination. These receptors were collected from an adult in good health. Both conserved end residues are part of each CDR3. Each record gives: clone size, D gene, J gene, V gene, CDR3 DNA, CDR3 protein. D genes are given only for firm matches. Some rows mark clone size as missing; the rest say once, few, many or name a class of expanded clone.

abundance: .
d_gene: .
j_gene: TRBJ1-1
v_gene: TRBV12-3/TRBV12-4
CDR3nt: TGTGCCAGCGGAACGTTGAGGTTAGGTGAAGCTTTCTTT
CDR3aa: CASGTLRLGEAFF

abundance: .
d_gene: TRBD1
j_gene: TRBJ1-3
v_gene: TRBV18
CDR3nt: TGTGCCAGCTCCCTAGGACAGGCCTACTCTGGAAACACCATATATTTT
CDR3aa: CASSLGQAYSGNTIYF

abundance: .
d_gene: .
j_gene: TRBJ2-1
v_gene: TRBV9
CDR3nt: TGTGCCAGCAGCCCCCTAGAGTCAAGCTCCTACAATGAGCAGTTCTTC
CDR3aa: CASSPLESSSYNEQFF

abundance: .
d_gene: .
j_gene: TRBJ2-3
v_gene: TRBV7-2
CDR3nt: TGTGCCAGCAGCCGAGGGGCTAGGGAGACGCAGTATTTT
CDR3aa: CASSRGARETQYF

abundance: .
d_gene: .
j_gene: TRBJ2-7
v_gene: TRBV27
CDR3nt: TGTGCCAGCAGTTTTTCTGGCATCGGGCGCGAGCAGTACTTC
CDR3aa: CASSFSGIGREQYF

abundance: .
d_gene: TRBD2
j_gene: TRBJ2-7
v_gene: TRBV7-2
CDR3nt: TGTGCCAGCAGCTTGGGTCTAGCGGGAATCTACGAGCAGTACTTC
CDR3aa: CASSLGLAGIYEQYF

abundance: .
d_gene: TRBD1
j_gene: TRBJ2-2
v_gene: TRBV7-6
CDR3nt: TGTGCCAGCTCGGCGCAGACAGGGGGTGTCGGGGAGCTGTTTTTT
CDR3aa: CASSAQTGGVGELFF

abundance: .
d_gene: TRBD1
j_gene: TRBJ1-1
v_gene: TRBV29-1
CDR3nt: TGCAGCGCAAGACAGGGTAACACTGAAGCTTTCTTT
CDR3aa: CSARQGNTEAFF

abundance: .
d_gene: .
j_gene: TRBJ1-2
v_gene: TRBV5-1
CDR3nt: TGCGCCAGCAGAAGGGGGGATGTAGATGGCTACACCTTC
CDR3aa: CASRRGDVDGYTF

abundance: .
d_gene: .
j_gene: TRBJ1-5
v_gene: TRBV18
CDR3nt: TGTGCCAGCTCCCTGGGGCTAAATCAGCCCCAGCATTTT
CDR3aa: CASSLGLNQPQHF

abundance: .
d_gene: TRBD1
j_gene: TRBJ1-4
v_gene: TRBV28
CDR3nt: TGTGCCAGCAGTTTATACCCGGGACAGACAAATGAAAAACTGTTTTTT
CDR3aa: CASSLYPGQTNEKLFF

abundance: .
d_gene: .
j_gene: TRBJ2-1
v_gene: TRBV19
CDR3nt: TGTGCCAGTAGTAGGGCCTACAATGAGCAGTTCTTC
CDR3aa: CASSRAYNEQFF

abundance: .
d_gene: TRBD2
j_gene: TRBJ2-1
v_gene: TRBV7-3
CDR3nt: TGTGCCAGCAGCTTAAGGGGGCTAGCGGGCGAAGAGCAGTTCTTC
CDR3aa: CASSLRGLAGEEQFF

abundance: once
d_gene: TRBD1
j_gene: TRBJ1-1
v_gene: TRBV2
CDR3nt: TGTGCCAGCAACCCCAGACAGGGAAAGATCACGAACACTGAAGCTTTCTTT
CDR3aa: CASNPRQGKITNTEAFF

abundance: .
d_gene: TRBD2
j_gene: TRBJ2-3
v_gene: TRBV5-4
CDR3nt: TGTGCCAGCAGCCATTTAGCGGGGCCAGCAGATACGCAGTATTTT
CDR3aa: CASSHLAGPADTQYF

abundance: .
d_gene: .
j_gene: TRBJ1-5
v_gene: TRBV28
CDR3nt: TGTGCCAGCATCGCAGGGACTAGCAATCAGCCCCAGCATTTT
CDR3aa: CASIAGTSNQPQHF

abundance: .
d_gene: .
j_gene: TRBJ1-4
v_gene: TRBV27
CDR3nt: TGTGCCAGCAGTTCATTAGAGAGGGGTGAAAAACTGTTTTTT
CDR3aa: CASSSLERGEKLFF

abundance: .
d_gene: .
j_gene: TRBJ2-1
v_gene: TRBV6-4
CDR3nt: TGTGCCAGCAGTCGGGAGCAGTACAATGAGCAGTTCTTC
CDR3aa: CASSREQYNEQFF

abundance: .
d_gene: TRBD1
j_gene: TRBJ1-3
v_gene: TRBV5-1
CDR3nt: TGCGCCAGCCGGACAGGGGGTGGAAACACCATATATTTT
CDR3aa: CASRTGGGNTIYF

abundance: .
d_gene: .
j_gene: TRBJ2-7
v_gene: TRBV19
CDR3nt: TGTGCCAGTAGGCGGGGCTACGAGCAGTACTTC
CDR3aa: CASRRGYEQYF

abundance: .
d_gene: .
j_gene: TRBJ1-1
v_gene: TRBV7-6
CDR3nt: TGTGCCAGCAGCACCTACAAGGGGGAGGCGAACACTGAAGCTTTCTTT
CDR3aa: CASSTYKGEANTEAFF

abundance: .
d_gene: .
j_gene: TRBJ1-2
v_gene: TRBV18
CDR3nt: TGTGCCAGCTCGTTTCAGGGTCAGAACTATGGCTACACCTTC
CDR3aa: CASSFQGQNYGYTF

abundance: .
d_gene: TRBD1
j_gene: TRBJ2-5
v_gene: TRBV5-5
CDR3nt: TGTGCCAGCAGCAACAGGGGGCGGGGGCAAGAGACCCAGTACTTC
CDR3aa: CASSNRGRGQETQYF

abundance: once
d_gene: .
j_gene: TRBJ1-4
v_gene: TRBV2
CDR3nt: TGTGCCAGCAGTGCGACAGGAGCCACTAATGAAAAACTGTTTTTT
CDR3aa: CASSATGATNEKLFF

abundance: .
d_gene: TRBD2
j_gene: TRBJ2-5
v_gene: TRBV5-4
CDR3nt: TGTGCCAGCAGCTTGCTAGCGGGGGGCCAAGAGACCCAGTACTTC
CDR3aa: CASSLLAGGQETQYF

abundance: .
d_gene: .
j_gene: TRBJ2-5
v_gene: TRBV5-6
CDR3nt: TGTGCCAGCAGCTTGGGACTCCAAGAGACCCAGTACTTC
CDR3aa: CASSLGLQETQYF

abundance: .
d_gene: .
j_gene: TRBJ1-6
v_gene: TRBV27
CDR3nt: TGTGCCAGCAGCCTCCGGGACTGGGTTTCACCCCTCCACTTT
CDR3aa: CASSLRDWVSPLHF

abundance: .
d_gene: .
j_gene: TRBJ1-4
v_gene: TRBV6-2/TRBV6-3
CDR3nt: TGTGCCAGCAGTTACCCACGGGGAAACGAAAAACTGTTTTTT
CDR3aa: CASSYPRGNEKLFF

abundance: .
d_gene: .
j_gene: TRBJ1-1
v_gene: TRBV3-1/TRBV3-2
CDR3nt: TGTGCCTGTTCTGCATGGCACACTGAAGCTTTCTTT
CDR3aa: CACSAWHTEAFF

abundance: few
d_gene: .
j_gene: TRBJ1-3
v_gene: TRBV6-5
CDR3nt: TGTGCCAGCAGTCGGGAGATATTCTCTGGAAACACCATATATTTT
CDR3aa: CASSREIFSGNTIYF

abundance: .
d_gene: TRBD1
j_gene: TRBJ1-2
v_gene: TRBV28
CDR3nt: TGTGCCAGCCGGGGGACAGCTGATAACTATGGCTACACCTTC
CDR3aa: CASRGTADNYGYTF

abundance: .
d_gene: .
j_gene: TRBJ2-1
v_gene: TRBV3-1/TRBV3-2
CDR3nt: TGTGCCAGCAGCCCCAGTTACGGGACGGACCGCTACAATGAGCAGTTCTTC
CDR3aa: CASSPSYGTDRYNEQFF

abundance: .
d_gene: TRBD1
j_gene: TRBJ1-2
v_gene: TRBV5-1
CDR3nt: TGCGCCAGCAGCTTTGACAGGGCGGCCTATGGCTACACCTTC
CDR3aa: CASSFDRAAYGYTF

abundance: .
d_gene: .
j_gene: TRBJ1-3
v_gene: TRBV7-9
CDR3nt: TGTGCCAGCAGCTCTCAGGGAACTGGAAACACCATATATTTT
CDR3aa: CASSSQGTGNTIYF

abundance: .
d_gene: TRBD1
j_gene: TRBJ2-1
v_gene: TRBV13
CDR3nt: TGTGCCAGCAGCTCGACCGACAGGGGTTGGGATGAGCAGTTCTTC
CDR3aa: CASSSTDRGWDEQFF

abundance: .
d_gene: .
j_gene: TRBJ1-1
v_gene: TRBV27
CDR3nt: TGTGCCAGCAGTTACAGGGCAACCAACACTGAAGCTTTCTTT
CDR3aa: CASSYRATNTEAFF

abundance: .
d_gene: TRBD1
j_gene: TRBJ1-1
v_gene: TRBV11-2
CDR3nt: TGTGCCAGCAGCTTTCCCGGGACAGGGATAACTGAAGCTTTCTTT
CDR3aa: CASSFPGTGITEAFF

abundance: .
d_gene: .
j_gene: TRBJ1-6
v_gene: TRBV3-1/TRBV3-2
CDR3nt: TGTGCCAGCAGCCGAACTCTTAGCTCCTATAATTCACCCCTCCACTTT
CDR3aa: CASSRTLSSYNSPLHF

abundance: once
d_gene: .
j_gene: TRBJ2-6
v_gene: TRBV6-5
CDR3nt: TGTGCCAGCAGTTATCGGGGCTCTGGGGCCAACGTCCTGACTTTC
CDR3aa: CASSYRGSGANVLTF

abundance: .
d_gene: .
j_gene: TRBJ1-1
v_gene: TRBV19
CDR3nt: TGTGCCAGTAGTGAACCAGGTTCCGAAGAAGCTTTCTTT
CDR3aa: CASSEPGSEEAFF

abundance: .
d_gene: .
j_gene: TRBJ2-7
v_gene: TRBV11-2
CDR3nt: TGTGCCAGCAGCCCACATATTTTTGACGGCTACGAGCAGTACTTC
CDR3aa: CASSPHIFDGYEQYF

abundance: .
d_gene: .
j_gene: TRBJ1-1
v_gene: TRBV6-5
CDR3nt: TGTGCCAGCAGTTACTTCAACACCCCTGGCACTGAAGCTTTCTTT
CDR3aa: CASSYFNTPGTEAFF

abundance: .
d_gene: TRBD1
j_gene: TRBJ1-2
v_gene: TRBV18
CDR3nt: TGTGCCAGCAAAACCGGGACAGGCCATGGCTACACCTTC
CDR3aa: CASKTGTGHGYTF

abundance: .
d_gene: .
j_gene: TRBJ1-4
v_gene: TRBV19
CDR3nt: TGTGCCAGTAGGGGCGATGTACTGTTTTTT
CDR3aa: CASRGDVLFF

abundance: .
d_gene: .
j_gene: TRBJ2-7
v_gene: TRBV28
CDR3nt: TGTGCCAGCAGTTTGGAACTCTACGAGCAGTACTTC
CDR3aa: CASSLELYEQYF

abundance: once
d_gene: .
j_gene: TRBJ1-6
v_gene: TRBV29-1
CDR3nt: TGCAGCGCCCGGGACGGACTTAATTCACCCCTCCACTTT
CDR3aa: CSARDGLNSPLHF

abundance: once
d_gene: TRBD1
j_gene: TRBJ1-1
v_gene: TRBV4-1
CDR3nt: TGCGCCAGCAGCCGCAGAGACAGGGACCCCTCTTTTGAAGCTTTCTTT
CDR3aa: CASSRRDRDPSFEAFF

abundance: .
d_gene: .
j_gene: TRBJ2-7
v_gene: TRBV2
CDR3nt: TGTGCCAGCAGTCCCGGGTTCTCCTACGAGCAGTACTTC
CDR3aa: CASSPGFSYEQYF

abundance: .
d_gene: .
j_gene: TRBJ1-2
v_gene: TRBV30
CDR3nt: TGTGCCCGAGCCTGGAGGGGTTCCTATGGCTACACCTTC
CDR3aa: CARAWRGSYGYTF

abundance: .
d_gene: .
j_gene: TRBJ2-1
v_gene: TRBV28
CDR3nt: TGTGCCAGCAGTTTATCGGGGCGGTACAATGAGCAGTTCTTC
CDR3aa: CASSLSGRYNEQFF

abundance: .
d_gene: TRBD2
j_gene: TRBJ2-7
v_gene: TRBV7-9
CDR3nt: TGTGCCAGCAGCTCAGAGACGGGACTAGCGGGAACGGACGAGCAGTACTTC
CDR3aa: CASSSETGLAGTDEQYF

abundance: .
d_gene: .
j_gene: TRBJ2-5
v_gene: TRBV27
CDR3nt: TGTGCCAGCAGACTCCTTACCCCAACACAAGAGACCCAGTACTTC
CDR3aa: CASRLLTPTQETQYF

abundance: .
d_gene: .
j_gene: TRBJ2-7
v_gene: TRBV5-1
CDR3nt: TGCGCCAGCAGCTTGGTGGTTTCTCCCTACGAGCAGTACTTC
CDR3aa: CASSLVVSPYEQYF

abundance: few
d_gene: .
j_gene: TRBJ1-6
v_gene: TRBV5-1
CDR3nt: TGCGCCAGCAGCTTGTCTTTCGCAGGGAATTCACCCCTCCACTTT
CDR3aa: CASSLSFAGNSPLHF